This T cell receptor (beta chain) was sequenced in a study of T cells after yellow fever vaccination. Regarding the study as a whole: The secondary response was weaker but peaked faster, day 5 versus 15.

A single record per CDR3 protein comes from TCRdb applying MiXCR to the 5' RACE reads. The sample consists of a few hundred thousand distinct CDR3 sequences, roughly 8% of them appearing once. Concerning this clonotype: Its antigen remains unidentified.

The V gene lost 3 bases and the J gene lost 5 bases, with 16 bases spanning the gap. CDR1 is KGHSH and CDR2 is LQKENI in the germline V gene. CDR3 length: 15 residues. The chain combines TRBV18 with TRBJ2-5; no firm D call. The receptor was isolated from a man aged 18 to 35 who received the YFV17D yellow fever vaccine. Source: PBMCs, taken about 49 days after the first yellow fever vaccination. CDR3 loop: CASSPSSRERETQYF. CDR3 nucleotide sequence: TGTGCCAGCTCACCTTCCTCGAGAGAAAGGGAGACCCAGTACTTC.